The 10 T cell receptor beta chains listed next were all sequenced from one sample in a study of blood T cell repertoires in COVID-19. Method: immunoSEQ multiplex PCR; TCRdb's copy keeps in-frame clones and lacks some. This table has under 300,000 clones, 65% to 90% appearing once. The material sequenced was peripheral blood. The receptor source for this set is a woman over 75 with active or convalescent COVID-19.

The chain combines TRBV28 with TRBJ2-7; 13 bases match TRBD2. Germline lookup yields CDR1 MDHEN and CDR2 SYDVKM. The CDR3 consists of 13 residues. Trimming cost V 10 bases and J 5 bases; bases outside gene matches: 5. The CDR3 sequence: CATRTSGRDEQYF. Here the CDR3 DNA reads TGTGCCACAAGGACTAGCGGGAGAGACGAGCAGTACTTC.

The CDR3 loop is CASSSPLAGALDEQYF. CDR3 sequence (DNA): TGTGCCAGCAGTTCCCCTCTAGCGGGAGCCTTAGACGAGCAGTACTTC. V gene TRBV27 combines with J gene TRBJ2-7, with 10 bases lining up with TRBD2. The CDR3 runs 16 residues. CDR1 and CDR2 from the germline V gene are MNHEY and SMNVEV (reference sequence). V trimming: 4 bases; J trimming: 5 bases; junction bases outside the gene matches: 11.

The chain carries TRBV11-2 and TRBJ1-2; TRBD1 is a possible D gene (6 bases). The CDR3 length is 17 residues. Germline CDR1 reads SGHAT; CDR2 reads FQNNGV. Deletions cut 2 bases from V and 1 base from J, with 17 bases between. CDR3 sequence: CASSLNRVSSFNYGYTF. The CDR3 region has the DNA TGTGCCAGCAGCTTAAACAGGGTCAGTTCCTTTAACTATGGCTACACCTTC.

V is TRBV3-1 (or the pseudogene TRBV3-2) and J is TRBJ1-1; D might be TRBD1 (5 bases). The CDR3 contains 13 residues. Trimming cost V 9 bases and J 5 bases, with 16 bases left between them. Per germline, CDR1 LGHDT and CDR2 YNNKEL (reference sequence). The CDR3 DNA is TGTGCCAGTCAGGGTTTTTCAGGAACTGAAGCTTTCTTT. Its protein product is CASQGFSGTEAFF.

The chain recombines TRBV28 with TRBJ1-6; D is ambiguous. V lost 4 bases, J lost 7 bases, and 5 bases lay in between. The CDR3 length is 12 residues. CDR1 is MDHEN, CDR2 SYDVKM, per germline. This CDR3 reads CASSSSNSPLHF. The CDR3 DNA is TGTGCCAGCAGTTCAAGCAATTCACCCCTCCACTTT.

J is TRBJ1-2 and V is TRBV18, with TRBD1 matching 7 bases. The V gene end was trimmed by 6 bases and the J gene end by 10 bases; junction bases not matched to a gene: 8. This CDR3 has 12 amino acids. The germline V gene has CDR1 KGHSH and CDR2 LQKENI. The chain's CDR3 is CASSGDQGDYTF. CDR3 coding DNA: TGTGCCAGCTCCGGGGACCAGGGGGACTACACCTTC.

This clone was found a few times. The genes are TRBV19 and TRBJ1-2; D call uncertain. Germline V CDR1 and CDR2: LNHDA, SQIVND (reference sequence). This CDR3 region has 12 residues. Trimming took off 5 bases at V and 4 bases at J, with 8 bases between the two ends. The CDR3: CASSGGIYGYTF. For the CDR3, the DNA is TGTGCCAGTAGTGGAGGGATCTATGGCTACACCTTC.

This rearrangement joins TRBV24-1 to TRBJ2-3; 7 bases align to TRBD2. Germline V gene data show CDR1 as KGHDR and CDR2 as SFDVKD. V lost 3 bases, J lost 6 bases, and 8 bases stayed unmatched. This CDR3 spans 15 amino acids. CDR3 bases: TGTGCCACCAGTGATCCGCGGGCGGGAGCCGATACGCAGTATTTT. Its protein product is CATSDPRAGADTQYF.

The chain joins TRBV5-1 to TRBJ1-3; no definite D call. Germline V gene lookup returns CDR1 SGHRS and CDR2 YFSETQ. Trimming left V 4 bases short and J 0 bases short, with 11 bases between. This CDR3 is 15 amino acids long. CDR3: CASSPAGGSGNTIYF. The CDR3 nucleotides are TGCGCCAGCAGCCCGGCGGGAGGCTCTGGAAACACCATATATTTT.

As to this clone: The junction and the germline gene differ at one end; a read error may be behind it. The CDR3 loop is CASSPSGGAGF. In DNA form, the CDR3 reads TGTGCCAGCAGTCCTAGCGGGGGGGCCGGTTTT. The rearrangement joins TRBV6-6 to TRBJ2-3; 12 bases align to TRBD2. The germline CDR1 and CDR2 sequences are MNHNY and SVGAGI (reference sequence). There are 11 residues in the CDR3.